A selection of T cell receptor beta chains follows, all from one sample in a study of PD-1 blockade in mismatch repair-deficient tumors. Libraries were prepared by immunoSEQ multiplex PCR; TCRdb keeps only in-frame clonotypes and omits some of them. The sample yields some 110,000 clones, 60% to 85% seen once. Source: peripheral blood, taken 60 to 65 weeks after starting pembrolizumab. These receptors were collected from an adult with mismatch repair-deficient cancer. CDR3s include the opening cysteine and the closing phenylalanine or tryptophan. Each record gives: clone size, V gene, D gene, J gene, CDR3 protein, CDR3 DNA. The D gene is left open where the match is weak. Size is omitted from some rows. Given values are once, few, many or a class for expanded clones.

clone_size: -; v_call: TRBV6-5; d_call: -; j_call: TRBJ1-1; cdr3_aa: CASSYSPGTTEAFF; cdr3_nt: TGTGCCAGCAGTTACTCGCCAGGGACCACTGAAGCTTTCTTT
clone_size: -; v_call: TRBV9; d_call: -; j_call: TRBJ1-2; cdr3_aa: CASSFTDNYGYTF; cdr3_nt: TGTGCCAGCTCCTTCACAGACAACTATGGCTACACCTTC
clone_size: -; v_call: TRBV30; d_call: -; j_call: TRBJ1-4; cdr3_aa: CAWEDWTSGEKLFF; cdr3_nt: TGTGCCTGGGAGGATTGGACGTCGGGCGAAAAACTGTTTTTT
clone_size: -; v_call: TRBV12-5; d_call: TRBD2; j_call: TRBJ2-2; cdr3_aa: CARGLAGGGGTTRAGELFF; cdr3_nt: TGTGCTAGGGGTTTGGCCGGGGGGGGCGGAACAACAAGGGCCGGGGAGCTGTTTTTT
clone_size: once; v_call: TRBV6-1; d_call: -; j_call: TRBJ2-7; cdr3_aa: CASDVESIYEQYF; cdr3_nt: TGTGCCAGCGATGTGGAGTCTATTTACGAGCAGTACTTC
clone_size: -; v_call: TRBV10-3; d_call: TRBD2; j_call: TRBJ2-7; cdr3_aa: CAISYSSGRSGEQYF; cdr3_nt: TGTGCCATCAGTTATTCTAGCGGGCGCTCGGGCGAGCAGTACTTC
clone_size: few; v_call: TRBV5-6; d_call: TRBD2; j_call: TRBJ2-1; cdr3_aa: CASRNFLAGENNEQFF; cdr3_nt: TGTGCCAGCAGAAATTTCCTAGCGGGAGAAAATAATGAGCAGTTCTTC
clone_size: -; v_call: TRBV5-4; d_call: TRBD2; j_call: TRBJ2-1; cdr3_aa: CASSLSSGLVHNEQFF; cdr3_nt: TGTGCCAGCAGCTTAAGTAGTGGACTAGTACACAATGAGCAGTTCTTC
clone_size: few; v_call: TRBV19; d_call: -; j_call: TRBJ2-1; cdr3_aa: CASSISRRSEQFF; cdr3_nt: TGTGCCAGTAGTATTTCCAGGAGGAGTGAGCAGTTCTTC
clone_size: -; v_call: TRBV14; d_call: TRBD1; j_call: TRBJ2-2; cdr3_aa: CASSQRGPVGELFF; cdr3_nt: TGTGCCAGCAGCCAAAGGGGGCCTGTCGGGGAGCTGTTTTTT
clone_size: -; v_call: TRBV7-2; d_call: -; j_call: TRBJ1-2; cdr3_aa: CATQPGGARANYGYTF; cdr3_nt: TGTGCCACCCAACCCGGGGGGGCGAGAGCTAACTATGGCTACACCTTC
clone_size: -; v_call: TRBV7-8; d_call: -; j_call: TRBJ2-2; cdr3_aa: CATPRSLSGTGELFF; cdr3_nt: TGTGCCACCCCCCGGTCCCTTAGCGGAACCGGGGAGCTGTTTTTT
clone_size: -; v_call: TRBV10-2; d_call: -; j_call: TRBJ2-7; cdr3_aa: CASSDQTETLYYEQYF; cdr3_nt: TGCGCCAGCAGCGACCAGACAGAAACTCTTTACTACGAGCAGTACTTC
clone_size: few; v_call: TRBV29-1; d_call: TRBD1; j_call: TRBJ1-2; cdr3_aa: CSVGGQGSLGYTF; cdr3_nt: TGCAGCGTTGGGGGACAGGGAAGTCTAGGCTACACCTTC
clone_size: -; v_call: TRBV7-2; d_call: TRBD2; j_call: TRBJ2-5; cdr3_aa: CASSLAGANQETQYF; cdr3_nt: TGTGCCAGCAGTTTAGCGGGAGCAAACCAAGAGACCCAGTACTTC
clone_size: -; v_call: TRBV6-1; d_call: -; j_call: TRBJ2-5; cdr3_aa: CASSFGGGTQYF; cdr3_nt: TGTGCCAGCAGTTTTGGGGGTGGGACCCAGTACTTC
clone_size: -; v_call: TRBV7-2; d_call: TRBD2; j_call: TRBJ2-7; cdr3_aa: CASSRTGTSSYEQYF; cdr3_nt: TGTGCCAGCAGCCGAACCGGGACTAGCTCCTACGAGCAGTACTTC
clone_size: -; v_call: TRBV5-1; d_call: TRBD1; j_call: TRBJ2-7; cdr3_aa: CASSLTPGQGENEQYF; cdr3_nt: TGCGCCAGCAGCTTGACCCCGGGACAGGGGGAAAATGAGCAGTACTTC
clone_size: few; v_call: TRBV2; d_call: TRBD2; j_call: TRBJ2-7; cdr3_aa: CASTDRASGRSREQYF; cdr3_nt: TGTGCCAGCACCGACCGAGCCAGCGGGAGGTCCCGCGAGCAGTACTTC
clone_size: -; v_call: TRBV9; d_call: -; j_call: TRBJ2-5; cdr3_aa: CASSVGGGSETQYF; cdr3_nt: TGTGCCAGCAGCGTAGGAGGGGGAAGTGAGACCCAGTACTTC
clone_size: -; v_call: TRBV9; d_call: TRBD1; j_call: TRBJ2-5; cdr3_aa: CASSTGQGIRGQETQYF; cdr3_nt: TGTGCCAGCAGCACCGGACAGGGGATTCGGGGGCAAGAGACCCAGTACTTC
clone_size: -; v_call: TRBV19; d_call: -; j_call: TRBJ1-5; cdr3_aa: CASTASVGGYLQPQHF; cdr3_nt: TGTGCCAGTACCGCAAGCGTCGGGGGATACTTGCAGCCCCAGCATTTT
clone_size: -; v_call: TRBV29-1; d_call: -; j_call: TRBJ2-1; cdr3_aa: CSVKGDLTYNEQFF; cdr3_nt: TGCAGCGTCAAGGGGGATTTGACCTACAATGAGCAGTTCTTC
clone_size: -; v_call: TRBV19; d_call: -; j_call: TRBJ2-5; cdr3_aa: CASAGGAAREETQYF; cdr3_nt: TGTGCCAGTGCGGGTGGGGCGGCTAGGGAAGAGACCCAGTACTTC
clone_size: few; v_call: TRBV14; d_call: -; j_call: TRBJ2-7; cdr3_aa: CASSQGWYEQYF; cdr3_nt: TGTGCCAGCAGCCAAGGCTGGTACGAGCAGTACTTC
clone_size: -; v_call: TRBV5-1; d_call: TRBD1; j_call: TRBJ2-7; cdr3_aa: CASSSGTGAYEQYF; cdr3_nt: TGCGCCAGCAGCTCCGGGACAGGGGCTTACGAGCAGTACTTC
clone_size: few; v_call: TRBV7-9; d_call: TRBD2; j_call: TRBJ2-1; cdr3_aa: CASSSVSGREFNEQFF; cdr3_nt: TGTGCCAGCAGCTCCGTATCGGGGCGGGAGTTCAATGAGCAGTTCTTC
clone_size: -; v_call: TRBV7-7; d_call: -; j_call: TRBJ2-7; cdr3_aa: CASSLSATYEQYF; cdr3_nt: TGTGCTAGCAGCTTATCGGCGACCTACGAGCAGTACTTC
clone_size: -; v_call: TRBV7-2; d_call: -; j_call: TRBJ2-7; cdr3_aa: CASSLFTGSSYEQYF; cdr3_nt: TGTGCCAGCAGCTTATTTACGGGGAGCTCCTACGAGCAGTACTTC
clone_size: once; v_call: TRBV10-3; d_call: TRBD2; j_call: TRBJ2-5; cdr3_aa: CAISETRTSPIGETQYF; cdr3_nt: TGTGCCATCAGTGAGACCCGGACTAGCCCGATTGGAGAGACCCAGTACTTC
clone_size: -; v_call: TRBV19; d_call: -; j_call: TRBJ2-7; cdr3_aa: CASSLDGRASYEQYF; cdr3_nt: TGTGCCAGTAGCCTGGACGGTCGGGCCTCCTACGAGCAGTACTTC
clone_size: -; v_call: TRBV9; d_call: -; j_call: TRBJ2-2; cdr3_aa: CASSVWKNTGELFF; cdr3_nt: TGTGCCAGCAGCGTATGGAAGAACACCGGGGAGCTGTTTTTT
clone_size: -; v_call: TRBV11-2; d_call: TRBD1; j_call: TRBJ1-5; cdr3_aa: CASSRSRDRVDQPQHF; cdr3_nt: TGTGCCAGCAGCCGATCCAGGGACAGGGTGGATCAGCCCCAGCATTTT
clone_size: -; v_call: TRBV5-1; d_call: TRBD2; j_call: TRBJ2-2; cdr3_aa: CASSPGLAGANTGELFF; cdr3_nt: TGCGCCAGCAGCCCGGGACTAGCGGGGGCGAACACCGGGGAGCTGTTTTTT
clone_size: once; v_call: TRBV19; d_call: -; j_call: TRBJ1-3; cdr3_aa: CASSKGAGNTIYF; cdr3_nt: TGTGCCAGTAGTAAAGGGGCTGGAAACACCATATATTTT
clone_size: -; v_call: TRBV7-6; d_call: -; j_call: TRBJ2-2; cdr3_aa: CASSLARRELAGELFF; cdr3_nt: TGTGCCAGCAGCTTAGCAAGACGGGAGTTGGCCGGGGAGCTGTTTTTT
clone_size: few; v_call: TRBV6-1; d_call: -; j_call: TRBJ2-7; cdr3_aa: CASSGDLKNEQYF; cdr3_nt: TGTGCCAGCAGTGGAGATTTAAAAAACGAGCAGTACTTC
clone_size: -; v_call: TRBV6-1; d_call: TRBD1; j_call: TRBJ1-1; cdr3_aa: CASSPILTGGEAFF; cdr3_nt: TGTGCCAGCAGTCCTATACTGACAGGGGGGGAAGCTTTCTTT
clone_size: once; v_call: TRBV5-1; d_call: TRBD1; j_call: TRBJ2-2; cdr3_aa: CASSLGQAGELFF; cdr3_nt: TGCGCCAGCAGCTTAGGACAGGCCGGGGAGCTGTTTTTT
clone_size: -; v_call: TRBV30; d_call: TRBD1; j_call: TRBJ1-2; cdr3_aa: CAWTPRVGTAALNYGYTF; cdr3_nt: TGTGCCTGGACCCCTCGTGTTGGGACAGCGGCCCTCAACTATGGCTACACCTTC
clone_size: once; v_call: TRBV5-1; d_call: -; j_call: TRBJ2-7; cdr3_aa: CASSPRVMKYEQYF; cdr3_nt: TGCGCCAGCAGCCCCAGGGTGATGAAATACGAGCAGTACTTC
clone_size: -; v_call: TRBV4-3; d_call: -; j_call: TRBJ2-2; cdr3_aa: CASSQRFGELFF; cdr3_nt: TGCGCCAGCAGCCAGCGGTTCGGGGAGCTGTTTTTT